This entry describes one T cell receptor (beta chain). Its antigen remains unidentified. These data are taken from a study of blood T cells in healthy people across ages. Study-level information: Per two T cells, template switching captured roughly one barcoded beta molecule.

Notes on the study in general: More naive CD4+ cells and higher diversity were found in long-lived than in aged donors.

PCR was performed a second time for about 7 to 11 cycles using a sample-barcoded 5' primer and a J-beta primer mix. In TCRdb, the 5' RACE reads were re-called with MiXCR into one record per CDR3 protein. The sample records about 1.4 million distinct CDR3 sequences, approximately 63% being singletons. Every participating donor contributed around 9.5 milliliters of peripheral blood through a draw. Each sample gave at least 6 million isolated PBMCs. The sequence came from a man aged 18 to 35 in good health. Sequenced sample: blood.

The CDR3 DNA sequence: TGTGCCAGCAGCTTAGCGGGGCAAGCCCACTATGGCTACACCTTC. Its protein product is CASSLAGQAHYGYTF. The gene calls are TRBV7-2 and TRBJ1-2, with D possibly TRBD1 on 5 matching bases. Trimming cost V 0 bases and J 3 bases, with 11 bases left between them. The CDR3 runs 15 residues. Germline values: CDR1 SGHTA, CDR2 FQGNSA.